A single sample is the source of the 17 T cell receptor beta chains below, sequenced in a study of shared clonotypes between healthy human individuals. TCRdb's copy holds only in-frame clones and misses some; the assay was immunoSEQ multiplex PCR. This sample has 600,000 to 750,000 clones, with about two thirds found just once. The material sequenced was memory CD4+ T cells sorted from blood. Sample subset: CD45RA-negative fraction. These TCRs come from a woman aged 25 to 39 in good health.

CDR3 DNA: TGTGCCAGCAGCCAAGCAACAGATTCTAACTATGGCTACACCTTC. Translation gives CASSQATDSNYGYTF. This rearrangement joins TRBV4-2 to TRBJ1-2; no clear D gene. CDR1 and CDR2 from the germline V gene are LGHNA and YNFKEQ. The CDR3 sequence is 15 residues long. Trimming cost V 1 base and J 0 bases, with 9 bases left between them.

V and J are TRBV29-1 and TRBJ2-5; 12 nucleotides match TRBD1. The DNA end is more similar to TRBJ2-7, so the J call may be wrong. The CDR3 extends over 13 amino acids. Germline-derived CDR1 and CDR2 are SQVTM and ANQGSEA. Written as DNA, the CDR3 is TGCAGCGTCAGGGGACAGGGGGCGGACGAGCAGTACTTC. This encodes CSVRGQGADEQYF.

J is TRBJ1-5 and V is TRBV14; D is undetermined. CDR3 size: 13 residues. The V and J ends lost 0 bases and 3 bases respectively, with 3 bases between them. The germline CDR1 and CDR2 sequences are SGHDN and FVKESK. The CDR3 DNA follows: TGTGCCAGCAGCCAAGACCACAATCAGCCCCAGCATTTT. Translating gives CASSQDHNQPQHF.

The J gene is TRBJ1-1, the V gene TRBV5-6; 9 positions match TRBD1. The CDR3 has 13 amino acids. J gave up 6 bases and V 2 bases, and 2 bases lay outside the gene matches. Germline V gene lookup returns CDR1 SGHDT and CDR2 YYEEEE. The CDR3 DNA reads as TGTGCCAGCAGCTTAAACAGGGGGCCTGAAGCTTTCTTT. Encoded protein: CASSLNRGPEAFF. The full variable domain, completed using reference TRBV5-6 and TRBJ1-1, is DAGVTQSPTHLIKTRGQQVTLRCSPKSGHDTVSWYQQALGQGPQFIFQYYEEEERQRGNFPDRFSGHQFPNYSSELNVNALLLGDSALYLCASSLNRGPEAFFGQGTRLTVV.

The CDR3 reads CAWSVLLGLAGGRTDTQYF. CDR3 nucleotide sequence: TGTGCCTGGAGTGTACTCCTGGGGTTAGCGGGAGGGAGGACAGATACGCAGTATTTT. J is TRBJ2-3 and V is TRBV30; 11 bases fit TRBD2. The CDR3 is 19 residues long. The V and J ends lost 0 bases and 3 bases, in that order; junction bases with no gene match: 14. Germline CDR1 reads GTSNPN; CDR2 reads SVGIG (reference sequence).

This clone was observed a handful of times. The gene calls are TRBV4-1 and TRBJ2-1; 7 nucleotides align to TRBD1. CDR1 and CDR2 (germline): MGHRA, YSYEKL. Germline trimming cut 1 base from V and 1 base from J; bases unmatched to any gene: 1. The CDR3 extends over 15 amino acids. The CDR3 spells CASSQAGGSYNEQFF. Written as DNA, the CDR3 is TGCGCCAGCAGCCAAGCAGGGGGATCCTACAATGAGCAGTTCTTC.

This clone has a single count. V is TRBV10-3 and J is TRBJ1-5; D might be TRBD1 (6 bases). Looked up from germline, CDR1 is ENHRY and CDR2 is SYGVKD. V shed 7 bases and J shed 4 bases, with 11 bases lying between them. This CDR3 comprises 13 residues. The DNA of the CDR3 is TGTGCCATCACCTCGGACAGAAATCAGCCCCAGCATTTT. This translates into CAITSDRNQPQHF.

The rearrangement links TRBV28 to TRBJ1-5; 9 bases line up with TRBD1. This CDR3 contains 15 residues. V shed 8 bases and J 3 bases; nucleotides not matched to a gene: 8. Germline CDR1 reads MDHEN; CDR2 reads SYDVKM. CDR3 nucleotides: TGTGCCAGCTCCGGGGGGGACAGGGACAATCAGCCCCAGCATTTT. Its translation: CASSGGDRDNQPQHF.

This clone was seen a few times. The V call is TRBV28, the J call TRBJ1-4, with D possibly matching TRBD1 (6 bases). Trimming took 7 bases from V and 8 from J, leaving 20 bases between them. Looked up from germline, CDR1 is MDHEN and CDR2 is SYDVKM. This CDR3 is built from 15 residues. The CDR3 loop is CASKLGGRRNEKLFF. As DNA, the CDR3 is TGTGCCAGCAAACTAGGGGGAAGGCGTAACGAAAAACTGTTTTTT.

This clone occurred a few times. The V call is TRBV19, the J call TRBJ2-5; 8 positions match TRBD1. Germline assignment: CDR1 LNHDA and CDR2 SQIVND (reference sequence). The trim removed 5 bases at V and 2 bases at J, leaving 10 bases unmatched. The CDR3 has 16 residues. The DNA of the CDR3 is TGTGCCAGTAGTCCGCGGACAGGGCAAGTACAAGAGACCCAGTACTTC. It codes for CASSPRTGQVQETQYF.

This clone was counted between two and nine times. J is TRBJ1-5 and V is TRBV19; D possibly corresponds to TRBD1 (5 bases). V was trimmed by 5 bases and J by 7 bases, leaving 15 bases between them. The CDR3 sequence is 14 residues long. The germline V gene encodes CDR1 LNHDA and CDR2 SQIVND (reference sequence). CDR3 DNA: TGTGCCAGTAGTTCCCCCCCAGGGAACCAGCCCCAGCATTTT. Translating gives CASSSPPGNQPQHF.

The chain links TRBV5-6 to TRBJ1-2; possibly TRBD1 for D (5 bases). Germline CDR1 reads SGHDT; CDR2 reads YYEEEE. V was pared by 2 bases and J by 6 bases, with 14 bases between. The CDR3 is 14 amino acids. DNA of the CDR3: TGTGCCAGCAGCTTCGGGACCGAGAGAAATGGCTACACCTTC. Amino acid sequence: CASSFGTERNGYTF. Looking up the rest from reference TRBV5-6 and TRBJ1-2 gives the full variable domain: DAGVTQSPTHLIKTRGQQVTLRCSPKSGHDTVSWYQQALGQGPQFIFQYYEEEERQRGNFPDRFSGHQFPNYSSELNVNALLLGDSALYLCASSFGTERNGYTFGSGTRLTVV.

The chain recombines TRBV5-1 with TRBJ2-2; TRBD2 aligns across 9 bases. CDR3 size: 15 residues. The ends lost 3 bases at V and 5 bases at J; junction bases unmatched: 5. CDR1 and CDR2 from the germline V gene are SGHRS and YFSETQ. The CDR3 reads CASSYSGSGTGELFF. In DNA, the CDR3 is TGCGCCAGCAGCTATAGCGGGAGTGGAACCGGGGAGCTGTTTTTT.

The chain employs TRBV7-9 and TRBJ1-1, with 7 bases aligning to TRBD1. V shed 6 bases, J shed 4 bases, and the junction held 11 bases outside the gene matches. Germline V gene lookup returns CDR1 SEHNR and CDR2 FQNEAQ (reference sequence). The CDR3 loop spans 15 amino acids. The CDR3 is CASRTAGGGSTEAFF. In DNA form, the CDR3 reads TGTGCCAGCAGGACGGCAGGGGGAGGGAGCACTGAAGCTTTCTTT. Filled out from reference TRBV7-9 and TRBJ1-1, the complete variable domain reads DTGVSQNPRHKITKRGQNVTFRCDPISEHNRLYWYRQTLGQGPEFLTYFQNEAQLEKSRLLSDRFSAERPKGSFSTLEIQRTEQGDSAMYLCASRTAGGGSTEAFFGQGTRLTVV.

This rearrangement joins TRBV5-1 to TRBJ2-6, with 7 bases lining up with TRBD1. Germline CDR1 reads SGHRS; CDR2 reads YFSETQ. CDR3 length: 16 residues. V dropped 2 bases and J dropped 0; count of bases not matched to a gene: 2. DNA of the CDR3: TGCGCCAGCAGCTTACCAGGGGGCTCTGGGGCCAACGTCCTGACTTTC. It codes for CASSLPGGSGANVLTF.

The J gene is TRBJ1-2, the V gene TRBV28; D uncertain. Germline CDR1 MDHEN, CDR2 SYDVKM. Trimming removed 4 bases at V and 1 base at J, with 10 bases between. The CDR3 has 14 residues. The CDR3: CASSYPALNYGYTF. The CDR3 nucleotides read TGTGCCAGCAGTTATCCAGCTCTTAACTATGGCTACACCTTC.

The chain links TRBV9 to TRBJ2-3; 7 positions match TRBD1. In germline, CDR1 is SGDLS, CDR2 YYNGEE. The junction had 4 bases not matched to a gene; V was cut back by 4 bases and J by 2 bases. This CDR3 has 14 residues. CDR3 amino acids: CASSRDRITDTQYF. The CDR3 DNA reads TGTGCCAGCAGCCGGGACAGAATCACAGATACGCAGTATTTT.